This T cell receptor beta chain emerged from a study of graft-versus-host responses after intestinal transplantation. Overall study context: Recipients received multivisceral, liver-intestinal, or isolated intestinal transplants. Recipients uniformly received anti-thymocyte globulin induction, followed by tacrolimus and steroids for approximately 3 years. Whole-study results and caveats: GvH clones were found in recipient marrow; some appeared first in ileum or blood. Peak circulating GvH clone levels tracked with early post-transplant HvG declines.

Regarding this clone: The antigen is not known.

CDR1 and CDR2 from the germline V gene are SEHNR and FQNEAQ (reference sequence). Unmatched junction bases numbered 8, after V lost 3 bases and J lost 0 bases. The CDR3 consists of 17 residues. The protocol was immunoSEQ multiplex PCR, while the TCRdb copy is restricted to in-frame clones and leaves out a portion. Of tens of thousands of clones listed, approximately 94% are singletons. This rearrangement joins TRBV7-9 to TRBJ2-7, with TRBD2 matching 10 bases. The sample consisted of unstimulated CD8+ T cells sorted from spleen or lymph node cells, taken before intestinal transplant. The TCR sequence derives from a human donor who received an intestinal transplant. For the CDR3, the DNA is TGTGCCAGCAGCTTCTCTCTAGCGGGAGTTCTCTCCTACGAGCAGTACTTC. This codes for CASSFSLAGVLSYEQYF.